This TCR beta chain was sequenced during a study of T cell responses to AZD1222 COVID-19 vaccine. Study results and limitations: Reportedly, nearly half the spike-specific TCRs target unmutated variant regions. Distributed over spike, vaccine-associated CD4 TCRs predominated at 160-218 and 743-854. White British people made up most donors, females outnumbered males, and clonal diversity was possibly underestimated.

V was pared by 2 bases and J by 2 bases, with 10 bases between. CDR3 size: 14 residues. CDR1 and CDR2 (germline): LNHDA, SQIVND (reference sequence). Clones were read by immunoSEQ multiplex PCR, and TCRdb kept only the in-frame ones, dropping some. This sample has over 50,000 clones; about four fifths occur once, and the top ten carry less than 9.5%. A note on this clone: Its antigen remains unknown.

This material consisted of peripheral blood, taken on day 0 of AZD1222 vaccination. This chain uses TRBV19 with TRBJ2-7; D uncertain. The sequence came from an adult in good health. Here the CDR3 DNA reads TGTGCCAGTAGTATACTAGACGGACCCTACGAGCAGTACTTC. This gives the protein CASSILDGPYEQYF.